These 2 T cell receptor beta chains were sequenced from one sample in a study of shared clonotypes between healthy human individuals. Profiling relied on immunoSEQ multiplex PCR, and the TCRdb table lists in-frame clones only, not all of them. This sample has around 700,000 clones, with approximately 75% found just once. The material sequenced was memory CD4+ T cells sorted from blood. Subset meaning: CD45RA-negative fraction. These receptors came from a woman in her 30s in good health.

This sequence joins TRBV30 and TRBJ1-2, with a weak D call TRBD1 (5 bases). This CDR3 is built from 15 residues. V shed 5 bases and J shed 6 bases, with 22 bases lying between them. In germline, CDR1 is GTSNPN, CDR2 SVGIG (reference sequence). DNA of the CDR3: TGTGCCTGGGGCGGACCTAATGGATGGGGGGATGGCTACACCTTC. This encodes CAWGGPNGWGDGYTF.

V usage is TRBV29-1 and J usage is TRBJ1-2, with 8 bases fitting TRBD1. The CDR3 loop spans 13 amino acids. With 7 bases clipped from V and 3 bases from J, the junction kept 7 bases outside the gene matches. Germline lookup yields CDR1 SQVTM and CDR2 ANQGSEA. CDR3: CSARQGTDYGYTF. DNA for the CDR3: TGCAGCGCTAGACAGGGGACGGACTATGGCTACACCTTC.